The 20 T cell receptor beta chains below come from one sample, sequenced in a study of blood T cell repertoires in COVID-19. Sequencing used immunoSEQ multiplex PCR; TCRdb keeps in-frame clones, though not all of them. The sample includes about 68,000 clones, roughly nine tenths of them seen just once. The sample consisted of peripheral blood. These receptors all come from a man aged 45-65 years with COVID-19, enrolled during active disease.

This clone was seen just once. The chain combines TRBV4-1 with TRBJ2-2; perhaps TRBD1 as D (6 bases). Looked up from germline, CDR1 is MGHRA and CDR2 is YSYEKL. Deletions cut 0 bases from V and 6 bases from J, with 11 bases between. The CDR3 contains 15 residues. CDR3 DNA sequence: TGCGCCAGCAGCCAAGATGGACCAGGGGCCGGGGAGCTGTTTTTT. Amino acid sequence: CASSQDGPGAGELFF.

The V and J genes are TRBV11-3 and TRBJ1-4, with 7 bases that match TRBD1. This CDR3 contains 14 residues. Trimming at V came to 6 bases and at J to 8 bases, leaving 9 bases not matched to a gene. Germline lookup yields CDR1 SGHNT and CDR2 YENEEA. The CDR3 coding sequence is TGTGCCAGCAGTTTCCAGGGGGTAGAGGAAAAACTGTTTTTT. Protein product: CASSFQGVEEKLFF.

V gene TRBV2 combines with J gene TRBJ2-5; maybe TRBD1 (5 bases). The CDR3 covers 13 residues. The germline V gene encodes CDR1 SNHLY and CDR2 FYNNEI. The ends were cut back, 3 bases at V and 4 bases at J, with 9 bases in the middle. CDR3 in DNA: TGTGCCAGCAGTGACAGGGTCGGAGAGACCCAGTACTTC. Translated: CASSDRVGETQYF. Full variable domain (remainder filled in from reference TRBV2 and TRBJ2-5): EPEVTQTPSHQVTQMGQEVILRCVPISNHLYFYWYRQILGQKVEFLVSFYNNEISEKSEIFDDQFSVERPDGSNFTLKIRSTKLEDSAMYFCASSDRVGETQYFGPGTRLLVL.

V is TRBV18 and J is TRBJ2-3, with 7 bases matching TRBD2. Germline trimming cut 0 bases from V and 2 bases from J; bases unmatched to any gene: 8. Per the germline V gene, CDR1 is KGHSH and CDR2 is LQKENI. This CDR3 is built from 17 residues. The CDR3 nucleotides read TGTGCCAGCTCACCACCGGTACTAGCGCTTAACACAGATACGCAGTATTTT. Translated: CASSPPVLALNTDTQYF.

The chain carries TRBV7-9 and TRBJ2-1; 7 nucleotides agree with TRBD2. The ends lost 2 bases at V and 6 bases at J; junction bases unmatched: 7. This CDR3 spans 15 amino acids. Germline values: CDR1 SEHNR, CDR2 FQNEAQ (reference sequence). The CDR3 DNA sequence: TGTGCCAGCAGCTTATCGGGAGGAGGGTCCAATGAGCAGTTCTTC. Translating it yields CASSLSGGGSNEQFF.

The CDR3: CASSPGQADQPQHF. CDR3 coding DNA: TGTGCCAGTAGCCCGGGACAGGCGGATCAGCCCCAGCATTTT. The chain employs TRBV19 and TRBJ1-5, with TRBD1 matching 8 bases. With V trimmed by 6 bases and J by 5 bases, 6 bases remained unmatched. CDR1 is LNHDA, CDR2 SQIVND, per germline (reference sequence). CDR3 length equals 14 residues.

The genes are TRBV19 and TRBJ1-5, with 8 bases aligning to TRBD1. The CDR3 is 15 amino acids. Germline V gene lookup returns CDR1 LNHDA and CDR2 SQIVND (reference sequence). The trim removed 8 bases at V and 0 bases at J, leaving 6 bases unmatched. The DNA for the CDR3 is TGTGCCAGTGACAGGGGCCTCGATAGCAATCAGCCCCAGCATTTT. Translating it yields CASDRGLDSNQPQHF. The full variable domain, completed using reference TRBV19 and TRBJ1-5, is DGGITQSPKYLFRKEGQNVTLSCEQNLNHDAMYWYRQDPGQGLRLIYYSQIVNDFQKGDIAEGYSVSREKKESFPLTVTSAQKNPTAFYLCASDRGLDSNQPQHFGDGTRLSIL.

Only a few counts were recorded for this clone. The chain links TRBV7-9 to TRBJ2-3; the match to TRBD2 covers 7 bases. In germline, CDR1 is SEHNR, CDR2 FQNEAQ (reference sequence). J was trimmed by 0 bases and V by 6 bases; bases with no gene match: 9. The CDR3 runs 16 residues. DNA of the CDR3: TGTGCCAGCAGTCACGATAGCGGGTTGAGCACAGATACGCAGTATTTT. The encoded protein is CASSHDSGLSTDTQYF. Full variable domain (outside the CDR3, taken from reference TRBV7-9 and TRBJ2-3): DTGVSQNPRHKITKRGQNVTFRCDPISEHNRLYWYRQTLGQGPEFLTYFQNEAQLEKSRLLSDRFSAERPKGSFSTLEIQRTEQGDSAMYLCASSHDSGLSTDTQYFGPGTRLTVL.

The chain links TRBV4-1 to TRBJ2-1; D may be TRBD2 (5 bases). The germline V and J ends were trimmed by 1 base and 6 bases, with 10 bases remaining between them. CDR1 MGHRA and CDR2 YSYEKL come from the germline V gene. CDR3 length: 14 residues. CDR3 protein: CASSQAEGSNEQFF. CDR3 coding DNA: TGCGCCAGCAGCCAAGCTGAAGGGAGCAATGAGCAGTTCTTC.

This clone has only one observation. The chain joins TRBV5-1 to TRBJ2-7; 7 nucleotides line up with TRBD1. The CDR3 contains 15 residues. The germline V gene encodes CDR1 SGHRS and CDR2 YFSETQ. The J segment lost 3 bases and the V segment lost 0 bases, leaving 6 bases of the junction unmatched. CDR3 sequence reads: CASSLVGGVHYEQYF. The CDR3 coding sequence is TGCGCCAGCAGCTTGGTAGGGGGCGTTCACTACGAGCAGTACTTC.

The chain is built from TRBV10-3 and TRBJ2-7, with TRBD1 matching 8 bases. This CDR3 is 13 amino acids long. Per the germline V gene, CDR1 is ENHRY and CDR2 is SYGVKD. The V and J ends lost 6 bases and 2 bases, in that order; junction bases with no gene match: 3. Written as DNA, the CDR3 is TGTGCCATCAGCCGACAGGGGCCCTACGAGCAGTACTTC. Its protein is CAISRQGPYEQYF.

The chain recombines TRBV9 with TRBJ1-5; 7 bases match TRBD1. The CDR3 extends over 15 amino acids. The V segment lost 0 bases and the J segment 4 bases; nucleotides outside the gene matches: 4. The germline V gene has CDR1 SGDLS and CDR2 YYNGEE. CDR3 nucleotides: TGTGCCAGCAGCGTAGGAGGGGGCAAGAATCAGCCCCAGCATTTT. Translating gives CASSVGGGKNQPQHF. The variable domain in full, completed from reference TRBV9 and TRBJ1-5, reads DSGVTQTPKHLITATGQRVTLRCSPRSGDLSVYWYQQSLDQGLQFLIQYYNGEERAKGNILERFSAQQFPDLHSELNLSSLELGDSALYFCASSVGGGKNQPQHFGDGTRLSIL.

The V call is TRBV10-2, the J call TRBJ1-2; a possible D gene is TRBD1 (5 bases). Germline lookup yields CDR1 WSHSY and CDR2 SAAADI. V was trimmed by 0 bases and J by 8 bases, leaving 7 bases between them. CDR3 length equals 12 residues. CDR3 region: CASSESRGGYTF. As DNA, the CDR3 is TGCGCCAGCAGTGAGTCAAGGGGAGGCTACACCTTC.

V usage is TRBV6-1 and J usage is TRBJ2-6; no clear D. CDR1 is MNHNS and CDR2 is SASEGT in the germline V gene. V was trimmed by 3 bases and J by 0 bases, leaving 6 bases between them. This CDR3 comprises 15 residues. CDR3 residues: CASSERSSGANVLTF. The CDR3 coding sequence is TGTGCCAGCAGTGAGCGGAGCTCTGGGGCCAACGTCCTGACTTTC.

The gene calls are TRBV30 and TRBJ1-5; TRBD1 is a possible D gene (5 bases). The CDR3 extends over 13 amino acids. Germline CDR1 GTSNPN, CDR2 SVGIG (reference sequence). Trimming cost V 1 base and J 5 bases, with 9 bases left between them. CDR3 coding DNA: TGTGCCTGGAGTGCGGGGGACGATCAGCCCCAGCATTTT. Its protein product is CAWSAGDDQPQHF.

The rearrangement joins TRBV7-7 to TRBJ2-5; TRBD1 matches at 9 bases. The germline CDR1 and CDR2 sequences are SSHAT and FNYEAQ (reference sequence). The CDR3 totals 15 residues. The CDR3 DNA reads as TGTGCTAGCGGATCGGGACAGGGCGAACAAGAGACCCAGTACTTC. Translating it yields CASGSGQGEQETQYF.

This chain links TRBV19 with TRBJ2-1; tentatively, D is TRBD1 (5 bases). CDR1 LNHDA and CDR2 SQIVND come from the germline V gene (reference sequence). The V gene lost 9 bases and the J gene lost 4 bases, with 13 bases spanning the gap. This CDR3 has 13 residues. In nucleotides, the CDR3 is TGTGCCAGCCGGTCCCGACAGTACAATGAGCAGTTCTTC. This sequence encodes CASRSRQYNEQFF. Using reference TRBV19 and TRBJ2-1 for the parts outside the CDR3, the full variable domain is DGGITQSPKYLFRKEGQNVTLSCEQNLNHDAMYWYRQDPGQGLRLIYYSQIVNDFQKGDIAEGYSVSREKKESFPLTVTSAQKNPTAFYLCASRSRQYNEQFFGPGTRLTVL.

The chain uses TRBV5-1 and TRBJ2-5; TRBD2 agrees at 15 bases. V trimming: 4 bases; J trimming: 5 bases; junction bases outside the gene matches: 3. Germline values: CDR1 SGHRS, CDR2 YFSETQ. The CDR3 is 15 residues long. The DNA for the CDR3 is TGCGCCAGCAGCACCGGACTAGCGGGAGGGGAGACCCAGTACTTC. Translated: CASSTGLAGGETQYF.

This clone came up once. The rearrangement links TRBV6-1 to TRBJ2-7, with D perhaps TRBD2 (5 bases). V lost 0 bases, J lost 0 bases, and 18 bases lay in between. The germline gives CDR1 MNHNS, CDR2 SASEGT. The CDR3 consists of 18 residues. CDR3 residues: CASSEASRRAQSSYEQYV. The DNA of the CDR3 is TGTGCCAGCAGTGAAGCGTCTAGGCGGGCCCAGAGCTCCTACGAGCAGTACGTC.

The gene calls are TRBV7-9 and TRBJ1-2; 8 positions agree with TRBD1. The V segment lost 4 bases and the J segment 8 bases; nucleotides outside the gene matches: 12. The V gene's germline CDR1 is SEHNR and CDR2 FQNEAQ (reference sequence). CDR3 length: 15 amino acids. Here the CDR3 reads CASSSPDRVFEGYTF. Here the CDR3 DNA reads TGTGCCAGCAGCTCCCCGGACAGGGTATTCGAGGGCTACACCTTC.